Given below is one T cell receptor beta chain in context. The data belong to a study of blood T cell repertoires in COVID-19. The study drew participants aged about 18 to 89 years from 24 US areas. Trimming took off 3 bases at V and 6 bases at J, with 15 bases between the two ends. The CDR3 covers 15 residues. Germline CDR1 reads MDHEN; CDR2 reads SYDVKM. The protocol was immunoSEQ multiplex PCR, while the TCRdb copy is restricted to in-frame clones and leaves out a portion. Among some 300,000 clones listed, 88% were seen once. V usage is TRBV28 and J usage is TRBJ1-5; no definite D call. Sequenced material: PBMCs or T cells enriched from blood (not recorded which). The clonotype originates from a woman in her sixties or seventies in a cohort exposed to, infected with or recovered from COVID-19 (not recorded which). The CDR3 protein is CASSFTGEGGQPQHF. The DNA of the CDR3 is TGTGCCAGCAGTTTTACGGGAGAGGGCGGTCAGCCCCAGCATTTT. Combining the CDR3 with reference TRBV28 and TRBJ1-5 gives the whole variable domain DVKVTQSSRYLVKRTGEKVFLECVQDMDHENMFWYRQDPGLGLRLIYFSYDVKMKEKGDIPEGYSVSREKKERFSLILESASTNQTSMYLCASSFTGEGGQPQHFGDGTRLSIL.